These 9 T cell receptor beta chains were all obtained from the same sample, sequenced in a study of T cell clonotyping in hematopoietic cell transplantation. This table comes from immunoSEQ multiplex PCR, and its TCRdb copy is limited to in-frame clones, with some not included. The data hold 10,000 to 15,000 clones, with more than 90% observed a single time. Sequencing was performed on PBMCs, taken 100 days after allogeneic stem cell transplant. These receptors were collected from a female patient aged 50 to 60 who had an allogeneic stem cell transplant from an unrelated donor, so the T cells may come from the graft donor. Some clones in this sample may be carry-over from other donors' samples.

This rearrangement joins TRBV29-1 to TRBJ1-1; D is undetermined. The CDR3 is 12 amino acids. V was shortened by 6 bases and J by 10 bases, with 18 bases between the two germline ends. From germline, CDR1 is SQVTM and CDR2 ANQGSEA. DNA of the CDR3: TGCAGCGTCGCGATGGACGACGGAGGAGCTTTCTTT. Translated, it gives CSVAMDDGGAFF.

DNA of the CDR3: TGTGCCAGTAGTCCGACGGTTCGTGTGGCAGGGACCTACGAGCAGTACTTC. It encodes CASSPTVRVAGTYEQYF. This sequence joins TRBV19 and TRBJ2-7, with D possibly TRBD1 on 5 matching bases. Trimming took off 5 bases at V and 2 bases at J, with 22 bases between the two ends. The CDR3 extends over 17 amino acids. Germline V gives CDR1 LNHDA, CDR2 SQIVND (reference sequence).

This clone was found a few times. The CDR3 loop is CASSLIAAGGGDGYTF. For the CDR3, the DNA is TGTGCCAGCAGCTTAATTGCGGCAGGGGGCGGGGATGGCTACACCTTC. The J gene is TRBJ1-2, the V gene TRBV11-2, with 8 bases fitting TRBD1. CDR3 size: 16 residues. Losses at the gene ends were 2 bases for V and 6 bases for J; bases not matched to a gene: 11. The germline V gene has CDR1 SGHAT and CDR2 FQNNGV. The variable domain in full, with the rest retrieved from reference TRBV11-2 and TRBJ1-2, is EAGVAQSPRYKIIEKRQSVAFWCNPISGHATLYWYQQILGQGPKLLIQFQNNGVVDDSQLPKDRFSAERLKGVDSTLKIQPAKLEDSAVYLCASSLIAAGGGDGYTFGSGTRLTVV.

V and J are TRBV29-1 and TRBJ1-1; no clear D. The CDR3 loop spans 13 amino acids. Deletions cut 8 bases from V and 6 bases from J, with 19 bases between. CDR1 SQVTM and CDR2 ANQGSEA come from the germline V gene. DNA for the CDR3: TGCAGCCCAACTCCGGCCGCTCGGCCTGAAGCTTTCTTT. Its protein product is CSPTPAARPEAFF.

V gene TRBV7-8 combines with J gene TRBJ2-3; D is uncertain. The V gene's germline CDR1 is SGHVS and CDR2 FQNEAQ. V lost 2 bases and J 2 bases, leaving 14 bases between the germline ends. This CDR3 region has 16 residues. CDR3 coding DNA: TGTGCCAGCAGCTTAATAGGGCTTGCTAACACAGATACGCAGTATTTT. Translation gives CASSLIGLANTDTQYF.

V is TRBV28 and J is TRBJ2-7, with unresolved D. Per the germline V gene, CDR1 is MDHEN and CDR2 is SYDVKM. Trimming removed 4 bases from V and 2 bases from J, with 9 bases in between. This CDR3 has 13 amino acids. The CDR3 is CASSSRIAYEQYV. The DNA of the CDR3 is TGTGCCAGCAGTTCCCGGATCGCCTACGAGCAGTACGTC.

The chain is built from TRBV30 and TRBJ2-1; 9 nucleotides match TRBD2. The germline V gene has CDR1 GTSNPN and CDR2 SVGIG (reference sequence). After removal of 1 base from V and 6 bases from J, the junction contained 16 bases not matched to a gene. The CDR3 is 18 amino acids. The DNA for the CDR3 is TGTGCCTGGAGTGACCCATGGGGGGGCGGGAGGGCCTTCAATGAGCAGTTCTTC. This codes for CAWSDPWGGGRAFNEQFF.

The rearrangement uses TRBV19 and TRBJ1-2, with D possibly being TRBD1 (5 bases). The CDR3 covers 14 residues. CDR1 is LNHDA and CDR2 is SQIVND in the germline V gene (reference sequence). The V end was cut by 6 bases, the J end by 5 bases, with 16 bases between. CDR3 region: CASSWVQGEYGYTF. The DNA of the CDR3 is TGTGCCAGTAGCTGGGTGCAAGGGGAGTATGGCTACACCTTC.

This sequence joins TRBV5-1 and TRBJ1-1; TRBD1 is a possible D gene (6 bases). The CDR3 sequence is 16 residues long. CDR1 and CDR2 from the germline V gene are SGHRS and YFSETQ. Trimming cost V 0 bases and J 4 bases, with 16 bases left between them. The CDR3 DNA follows: TGCGCCAGCAGCTTGGGATACAGGGATCTGGGCACTGAAGCTTTCTTT. Protein product: CASSLGYRDLGTEAFF.